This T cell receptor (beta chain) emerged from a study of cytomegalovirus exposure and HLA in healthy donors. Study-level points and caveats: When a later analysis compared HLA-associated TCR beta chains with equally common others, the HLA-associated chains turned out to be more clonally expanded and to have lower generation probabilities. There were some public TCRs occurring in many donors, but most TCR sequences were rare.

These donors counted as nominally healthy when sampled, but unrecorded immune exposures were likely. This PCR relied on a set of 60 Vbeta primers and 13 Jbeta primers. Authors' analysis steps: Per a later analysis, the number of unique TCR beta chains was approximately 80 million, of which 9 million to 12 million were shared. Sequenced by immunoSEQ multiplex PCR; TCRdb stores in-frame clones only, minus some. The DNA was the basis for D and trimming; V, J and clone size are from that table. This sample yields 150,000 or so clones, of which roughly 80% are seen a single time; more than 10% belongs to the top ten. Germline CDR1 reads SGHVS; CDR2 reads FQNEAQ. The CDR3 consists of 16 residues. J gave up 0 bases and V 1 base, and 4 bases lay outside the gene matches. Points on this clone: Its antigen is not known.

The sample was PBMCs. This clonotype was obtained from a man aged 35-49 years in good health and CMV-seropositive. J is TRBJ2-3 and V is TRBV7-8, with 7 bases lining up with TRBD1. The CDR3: CASSLERQGSTDTQYF. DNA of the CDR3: TGTGCCAGCAGCTTAGAGCGACAGGGTAGCACAGATACGCAGTATTTT.